The present T cell receptor (beta chain) was sequenced within a study of T cell responses to AZD1222 COVID-19 vaccine. Across the whole study: Doses given second, at about 4 or about 12 weeks, were pooled. General study findings and limits: Spike-wide vaccine-associated CD4 TCRs dominated at 160-218 and 743-854. Only 5 or 6 people who got AZD1222 tested seropositive at baseline. Donors were mostly white British, more females; clonal diversity possibly underestimated.

The table came from immunoSEQ multiplex PCR; TCRdb's copy has only in-frame clones and leaves some out. The repertoire holds roughly 100,000 clones, approximately 88% seen once, with around 20% in the top ten. Concerning this clone: Its specificity is unknown.

Germline V gene lookup returns CDR1 LGHNT and CDR2 FRNRAP. This CDR3 has 13 residues. V lost 1 base and J lost 6; bases outside the gene matches: 0. J is TRBJ2-1 and V is TRBV12-5; 7 nucleotides agree with TRBD2. The material sequenced was peripheral blood, taken on day 0 of AZD1222 vaccination. This receptor was taken from an adult in good health. CDR3 sequence reads: CASGLGLANEQFF. The CDR3 DNA sequence: TGTGCTAGTGGTTTGGGACTAGCCAATGAGCAGTTCTTC. Together with reference TRBV12-5 and TRBJ2-1, the CDR3 gives the full variable domain: DARVTQTPRHKVTEMGQEVTMRCQPILGHNTVFWYRQTMMQGLELLAYFRNRAPLDDSGMPKDRFSAEMPDATLATLKIQPSEPRDSAVYFCASGLGLANEQFFGPGTRLTVL.